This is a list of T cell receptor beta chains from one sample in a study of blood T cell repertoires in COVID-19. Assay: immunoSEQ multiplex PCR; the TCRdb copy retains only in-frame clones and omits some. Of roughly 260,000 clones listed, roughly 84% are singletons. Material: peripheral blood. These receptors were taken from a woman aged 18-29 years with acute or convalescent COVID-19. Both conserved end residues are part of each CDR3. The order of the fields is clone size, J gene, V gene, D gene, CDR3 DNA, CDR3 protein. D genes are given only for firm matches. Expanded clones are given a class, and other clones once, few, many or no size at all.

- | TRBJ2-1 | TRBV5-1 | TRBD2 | TGCGCCAGCAGTAGACTAGCGGGAGGATCGAATGAGCAGTTCTTC | CASSRLAGGSNEQFF
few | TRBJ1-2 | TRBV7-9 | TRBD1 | TGTGCCAGCAGCCGATTGACAGGGCCTAACTATGGCTACACCTTC | CASSRLTGPNYGYTF
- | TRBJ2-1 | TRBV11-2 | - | TGTGCCAGCAGCTTAGACCGGGACTTTGAGCAGTTCTTC | CASSLDRDFEQFF
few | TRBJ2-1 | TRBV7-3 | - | TGTGCCAGCAGCCAGGTATTGGGACTCCTCGACAATGAGCAGTTCTTC | CASSQVLGLLDNEQFF
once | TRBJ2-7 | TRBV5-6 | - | TGTGCCAGCAGCTTGGGAGGGGGCGAGCAGTACTTC | CASSLGGGEQYF
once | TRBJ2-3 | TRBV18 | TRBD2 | TGTGCCAGCTCACCGGAGGGACTAGTATCAGATACGCAGTATTTT | CASSPEGLVSDTQYF
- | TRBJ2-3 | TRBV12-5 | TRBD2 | TGTGCTAGTGCCCCCGGAGCGGGAGGTACAGATACGCAGTATTTT | CASAPGAGGTDTQYF
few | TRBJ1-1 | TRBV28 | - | TGTGCCAGCAGTTTCCCCAGTCGGGGTTCTGAAGCTTTCTTT | CASSFPSRGSEAFF
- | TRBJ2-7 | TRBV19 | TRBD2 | TGTGCCAGTACTAGGACGGTGATAGCGGGAAGTCCAGGCGAGCAGTACTTC | CASTRTVIAGSPGEQYF
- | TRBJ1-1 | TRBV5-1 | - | TGCGCCAGCAGGGAACAGGCTAACACTGAAGCTTTCTTT | CASREQANTEAFF
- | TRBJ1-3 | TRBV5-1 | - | TGCGCCAGCAGCTTGGACGCGCAATTCTCTGGAAACACCATATATTTT | CASSLDAQFSGNTIYF
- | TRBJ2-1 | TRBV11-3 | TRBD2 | TGTGCCAGCAGCCGAGGCTCTAGCGGGAATGAGCAGTTCTTC | CASSRGSSGNEQFF
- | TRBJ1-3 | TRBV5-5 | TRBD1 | TGTGCCAGCAGCTTTACAGGGGGCACTGGAAACACCATATATTTT | CASSFTGGTGNTIYF
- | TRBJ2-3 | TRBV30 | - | TGTGCCTGGAGAGTCGGAGGTAGCACAGATACGCAGTATTTT | CAWRVGGSTDTQYF
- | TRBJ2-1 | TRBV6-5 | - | TGTGCCAGCAGTTACACACTAGCAACCGGGCAGTTCTTC | CASSYTLATGQFF
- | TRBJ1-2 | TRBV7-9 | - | TGTGCCAGCAGCTTATACAGCAACTATGGCTACACCTTC | CASSLYSNYGYTF
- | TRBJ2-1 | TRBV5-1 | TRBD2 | TGCGCCAGCAGCGCCGCCGGAGCGGGAGGCTCCTACAATGAGCAGTTCTTC | CASSAAGAGGSYNEQFF
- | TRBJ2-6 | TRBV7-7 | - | TGTGCTAGCAGCCCCGGGGCTGGGGCCAACGTCCTGACTTTC | CASSPGAGANVLTF
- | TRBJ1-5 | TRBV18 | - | TGTGCCAGCTCACGAGGGATCAATCAGCCCCAGCATTTT | CASSRGINQPQHF
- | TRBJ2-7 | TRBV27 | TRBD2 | TGTGCCAGCAGTGGCCCCGGGACTAGCGGGTACGAGCAGTACTTC | CASSGPGTSGYEQYF
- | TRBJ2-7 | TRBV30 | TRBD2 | TGTGCCTCCGGACTAGCGGGGCCTGGCGAGCAGTACTTC | CASGLAGPGEQYF
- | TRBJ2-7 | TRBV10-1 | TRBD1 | TGCGCCAGCAGTAAAGACAGGGGCTCCTACGAGCAGTACTTC | CASSKDRGSYEQYF
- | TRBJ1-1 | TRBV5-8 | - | TGTGCCAGCAGCTGGGGGGGGACTAAAGCTTTCTTT | CASSWGGTKAFF
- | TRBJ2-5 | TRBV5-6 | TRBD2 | TGTGCCAGCAGCTTGGGTAACGGACTAGCGGGAGAAGAGACCCAGTACTTC | CASSLGNGLAGEETQYF
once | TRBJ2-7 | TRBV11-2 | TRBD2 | TGTGCCAGCAGCTTAGCTAGCGGGAGGGGGTACGAGCAGTACTTC | CASSLASGRGYEQYF
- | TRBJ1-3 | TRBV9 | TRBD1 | TGTGCCAGCAGCCTCAGGGACAGGGGGCCTGGAAACACCATATATTTT | CASSLRDRGPGNTIYF
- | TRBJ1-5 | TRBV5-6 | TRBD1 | TGTGCCAGCAGCCCCAGGGGGCACGATCAGCCCCAGCATTTT | CASSPRGHDQPQHF